Each of the 15 T cell receptor beta chains below was sequenced from the same sample in a study of cytomegalovirus exposure and HLA in healthy donors. The PCR ran on 60 Vbeta and 13 Jbeta primers. Profiled with immunoSEQ multiplex PCR; TCRdb holds only in-frame clones, not every one. The repertoire holds more than 150,000 clones, with more than 65% as singletons. The sample comprised PBMCs. These receptors were taken from a girl aged 2 to 9 in good health and CMV-seropositive.

The chain has TRBV15 and TRBJ2-1; possible D gene TRBD2, 6 bases. CDR1 and CDR2 from the germline V gene are LNHNV and YYDKDF (reference sequence). The V and J ends lost 3 bases and 8 bases respectively, with 17 bases between them. The CDR3 consists of 15 residues. The CDR3 DNA reads TGTGCCACCAGCAGTGAATTACTAGCTATCTATGAGCAGTTCTTC. It is translated as CATSSELLAIYEQFF.

V and J are TRBV19 and TRBJ1-1, with D possibly matching TRBD1 (5 bases). CDR1 and CDR2 from the germline V gene are LNHDA and SQIVND (reference sequence). The CDR3 is 13 amino acids. Trimming stripped 5 bases from V and 7 bases from J, with 14 bases between. CDR3 region: CASSAGVMDEAFF. In DNA, the CDR3 is TGTGCCAGTAGTGCGGGGGTAATGGATGAAGCTTTCTTT.

V is TRBV4-2 and J is TRBJ2-7, with 13 bases aligning to TRBD2. CDR3 length: 14 residues. The trim removed 4 bases at V and 5 bases at J, leaving 2 bases unmatched. Germline V CDR1 and CDR2: LGHNA, YNFKEQ. The CDR3 spells CASSPGLAGDEQYF. CDR3 nucleotides: TGTGCCAGCAGCCCAGGACTAGCGGGAGACGAGCAGTACTTC.

The V gene is TRBV5-4, the J gene TRBJ1-1, with D tentatively TRBD1 (5 bases). In germline, CDR1 is SGHNT, CDR2 YYREEE (reference sequence). The V end was cut by 0 bases, the J end by 10 bases, with 10 bases between. This CDR3 spans 12 amino acids. CDR3: CASSLVGGTAFF. As DNA, the CDR3 is TGTGCCAGCAGCTTGGTCGGGGGGACAGCTTTCTTT. Complete variable domain (other parts from reference TRBV5-4 and TRBJ1-1): ETGVTQSPTHLIKTRGQQVTLRCSSQSGHNTVSWYQQALGQGPQFIFQYYREEENGRGNFPPRFSGLQFPNYSSELNVNALELDDSALYLCASSLVGGTAFFGQGTRLTVV.

The chain employs TRBV9 and TRBJ1-3; D call uncertain. Germline V gene sequence: CDR1 SGDLS, CDR2 YYNGEE. The CDR3 spans 14 residues. V was cut by 2 bases and J by 0 bases, with 6 bases left in between. CDR3 amino acids: CASSVTVSGNTIYF. The DNA of the CDR3 is TGTGCCAGCAGCGTTACGGTCTCTGGAAACACCATATATTTT.

The V and J genes are TRBV6-6 and TRBJ2-2, with TRBD1 matching over 9 bases. The V gene end was trimmed by 6 bases and the J gene end by 4 bases; junction bases not matched to a gene: 6. This CDR3 has 15 amino acids. Germline V gene data show CDR1 as MNHNY and CDR2 as SVGAGI (reference sequence). The CDR3 sequence is CASRSRDRVTGELFF. The CDR3 DNA is TGTGCCAGCAGAAGTCGGGACAGGGTCACCGGGGAGCTGTTTTTT.

The rearrangement links TRBV28 to TRBJ2-2; D uncertain. The CDR3 totals 14 residues. The germline CDR1 and CDR2 sequences are MDHEN and SYDVKM. Trimming shortened V by 8 bases and J by 6 bases, and 16 bases separated the two germline ends. Here the CDR3 DNA reads TGTGCCAGCCTACCCCCGCACAGAGCCGGGGAGCTGTTTTTT. It specifies CASLPPHRAGELFF.

J is TRBJ2-1 and V is TRBV11-2; 8 bases match TRBD1. The CDR3 covers 18 residues. Per germline, CDR1 SGHAT and CDR2 FQNNGV. Trimming removed 0 bases from V and 8 bases from J; junction bases left unmatched: 15. The CDR3 region has the DNA TGTGCCAGCAGCTTAGATTCAGGGGGCTGGGAATATAGCCATGAGCAGTTCTTC. This sequence encodes CASSLDSGGWEYSHEQFF.

This chain links TRBV11-3 with TRBJ2-7; 7 nucleotides match TRBD1. Germline V gives CDR1 SGHNT, CDR2 YENEEA. This CDR3 comprises 17 residues. Trimming at V came to 5 bases and at J to 3 bases, leaving 16 bases not matched to a gene. CDR3 protein: CASSQGQVPQADYEQYF. The CDR3 DNA reads as TGTGCCAGCAGCCAAGGACAGGTCCCGCAGGCGGACTACGAGCAGTACTTC.

As to this clone: An end of the junction differs from the germline gene, which may be a read error. This CDR3 reads CASSETTGSDGYPF. CDR3 in DNA: TGTGCCAGCAGTGAAACAACAGGCAGCGATGGCTACCCCTTC. The V and J genes are TRBV6-1 and TRBJ1-2; D might be TRBD1 (5 bases). The germline gives CDR1 MNHNS, CDR2 SASEGT. The CDR3 covers 14 residues.

Worth noting for this clone: The same CDR3 arises from other DNA sequences in this sample as well. The V call is TRBV4-2, the J call TRBJ2-3; 13 bases are shared with TRBD2. Unmatched junction bases numbered 2, after V lost 0 bases and J lost 2 bases. Germline-derived CDR1 and CDR2 are LGHNA and YNFKEQ. The CDR3 loop spans 17 amino acids. DNA for the CDR3: TGTGCCAGCAGCCAAGATGGGACTAGCGGGGTCACAGATACGCAGTATTTT. Translated: CASSQDGTSGVTDTQYF.

This chain uses TRBV13 with TRBJ2-1; 10 nucleotides agree with TRBD2. From germline, CDR1 is PRHDT and CDR2 FYEKMQ (reference sequence). With V trimmed by 5 bases and J by 7 bases, 14 bases remained unmatched. CDR3 length: 17 amino acids. Written as DNA, the CDR3 is TGTGCCAGCAGCCCAGCCGGGGCTAGCGGGAGCTGGAATGAGCAGTTCTTC. Protein: CASSPAGASGSWNEQFF.

V gene TRBV27 combines with J gene TRBJ2-3; 10 bases match TRBD2. With V trimmed by 5 bases and J by 1 base, 6 bases remained unmatched. CDR1 is MNHEY and CDR2 is SMNVEV in the germline V gene (reference sequence). The CDR3 consists of 16 residues. CDR3 in amino acids: CASSRVAGGGTDTQYF. For the CDR3, the DNA is TGTGCCAGCAGTCGAGTAGCGGGAGGTGGCACAGATACGCAGTATTTT.

The gene calls are TRBV5-1 and TRBJ2-1; 10 nucleotides line up with TRBD2. This CDR3 has 15 residues. Germline trimming cut 0 bases from V and 7 bases from J; bases unmatched to any gene: 4. The V gene's germline CDR1 is SGHRS and CDR2 YFSETQ. CDR3: CASSLASGSKNEQFF. The CDR3 DNA sequence: TGCGCCAGCAGCTTGGCTAGCGGGAGTAAAAATGAGCAGTTCTTC.

The rearrangement joins TRBV5-1 to TRBJ2-5; TRBD2 matches 12 bases. This CDR3 spans 18 amino acids. In germline, CDR1 is SGHRS, CDR2 YFSETQ. V shed 4 bases and J 0 bases; nucleotides not matched to a gene: 10. This CDR3 is CASSPILAGGPYQETQYF. CDR3 bases: TGCGCCAGCAGCCCGATCCTAGCGGGAGGGCCCTACCAAGAGACCCAGTACTTC.